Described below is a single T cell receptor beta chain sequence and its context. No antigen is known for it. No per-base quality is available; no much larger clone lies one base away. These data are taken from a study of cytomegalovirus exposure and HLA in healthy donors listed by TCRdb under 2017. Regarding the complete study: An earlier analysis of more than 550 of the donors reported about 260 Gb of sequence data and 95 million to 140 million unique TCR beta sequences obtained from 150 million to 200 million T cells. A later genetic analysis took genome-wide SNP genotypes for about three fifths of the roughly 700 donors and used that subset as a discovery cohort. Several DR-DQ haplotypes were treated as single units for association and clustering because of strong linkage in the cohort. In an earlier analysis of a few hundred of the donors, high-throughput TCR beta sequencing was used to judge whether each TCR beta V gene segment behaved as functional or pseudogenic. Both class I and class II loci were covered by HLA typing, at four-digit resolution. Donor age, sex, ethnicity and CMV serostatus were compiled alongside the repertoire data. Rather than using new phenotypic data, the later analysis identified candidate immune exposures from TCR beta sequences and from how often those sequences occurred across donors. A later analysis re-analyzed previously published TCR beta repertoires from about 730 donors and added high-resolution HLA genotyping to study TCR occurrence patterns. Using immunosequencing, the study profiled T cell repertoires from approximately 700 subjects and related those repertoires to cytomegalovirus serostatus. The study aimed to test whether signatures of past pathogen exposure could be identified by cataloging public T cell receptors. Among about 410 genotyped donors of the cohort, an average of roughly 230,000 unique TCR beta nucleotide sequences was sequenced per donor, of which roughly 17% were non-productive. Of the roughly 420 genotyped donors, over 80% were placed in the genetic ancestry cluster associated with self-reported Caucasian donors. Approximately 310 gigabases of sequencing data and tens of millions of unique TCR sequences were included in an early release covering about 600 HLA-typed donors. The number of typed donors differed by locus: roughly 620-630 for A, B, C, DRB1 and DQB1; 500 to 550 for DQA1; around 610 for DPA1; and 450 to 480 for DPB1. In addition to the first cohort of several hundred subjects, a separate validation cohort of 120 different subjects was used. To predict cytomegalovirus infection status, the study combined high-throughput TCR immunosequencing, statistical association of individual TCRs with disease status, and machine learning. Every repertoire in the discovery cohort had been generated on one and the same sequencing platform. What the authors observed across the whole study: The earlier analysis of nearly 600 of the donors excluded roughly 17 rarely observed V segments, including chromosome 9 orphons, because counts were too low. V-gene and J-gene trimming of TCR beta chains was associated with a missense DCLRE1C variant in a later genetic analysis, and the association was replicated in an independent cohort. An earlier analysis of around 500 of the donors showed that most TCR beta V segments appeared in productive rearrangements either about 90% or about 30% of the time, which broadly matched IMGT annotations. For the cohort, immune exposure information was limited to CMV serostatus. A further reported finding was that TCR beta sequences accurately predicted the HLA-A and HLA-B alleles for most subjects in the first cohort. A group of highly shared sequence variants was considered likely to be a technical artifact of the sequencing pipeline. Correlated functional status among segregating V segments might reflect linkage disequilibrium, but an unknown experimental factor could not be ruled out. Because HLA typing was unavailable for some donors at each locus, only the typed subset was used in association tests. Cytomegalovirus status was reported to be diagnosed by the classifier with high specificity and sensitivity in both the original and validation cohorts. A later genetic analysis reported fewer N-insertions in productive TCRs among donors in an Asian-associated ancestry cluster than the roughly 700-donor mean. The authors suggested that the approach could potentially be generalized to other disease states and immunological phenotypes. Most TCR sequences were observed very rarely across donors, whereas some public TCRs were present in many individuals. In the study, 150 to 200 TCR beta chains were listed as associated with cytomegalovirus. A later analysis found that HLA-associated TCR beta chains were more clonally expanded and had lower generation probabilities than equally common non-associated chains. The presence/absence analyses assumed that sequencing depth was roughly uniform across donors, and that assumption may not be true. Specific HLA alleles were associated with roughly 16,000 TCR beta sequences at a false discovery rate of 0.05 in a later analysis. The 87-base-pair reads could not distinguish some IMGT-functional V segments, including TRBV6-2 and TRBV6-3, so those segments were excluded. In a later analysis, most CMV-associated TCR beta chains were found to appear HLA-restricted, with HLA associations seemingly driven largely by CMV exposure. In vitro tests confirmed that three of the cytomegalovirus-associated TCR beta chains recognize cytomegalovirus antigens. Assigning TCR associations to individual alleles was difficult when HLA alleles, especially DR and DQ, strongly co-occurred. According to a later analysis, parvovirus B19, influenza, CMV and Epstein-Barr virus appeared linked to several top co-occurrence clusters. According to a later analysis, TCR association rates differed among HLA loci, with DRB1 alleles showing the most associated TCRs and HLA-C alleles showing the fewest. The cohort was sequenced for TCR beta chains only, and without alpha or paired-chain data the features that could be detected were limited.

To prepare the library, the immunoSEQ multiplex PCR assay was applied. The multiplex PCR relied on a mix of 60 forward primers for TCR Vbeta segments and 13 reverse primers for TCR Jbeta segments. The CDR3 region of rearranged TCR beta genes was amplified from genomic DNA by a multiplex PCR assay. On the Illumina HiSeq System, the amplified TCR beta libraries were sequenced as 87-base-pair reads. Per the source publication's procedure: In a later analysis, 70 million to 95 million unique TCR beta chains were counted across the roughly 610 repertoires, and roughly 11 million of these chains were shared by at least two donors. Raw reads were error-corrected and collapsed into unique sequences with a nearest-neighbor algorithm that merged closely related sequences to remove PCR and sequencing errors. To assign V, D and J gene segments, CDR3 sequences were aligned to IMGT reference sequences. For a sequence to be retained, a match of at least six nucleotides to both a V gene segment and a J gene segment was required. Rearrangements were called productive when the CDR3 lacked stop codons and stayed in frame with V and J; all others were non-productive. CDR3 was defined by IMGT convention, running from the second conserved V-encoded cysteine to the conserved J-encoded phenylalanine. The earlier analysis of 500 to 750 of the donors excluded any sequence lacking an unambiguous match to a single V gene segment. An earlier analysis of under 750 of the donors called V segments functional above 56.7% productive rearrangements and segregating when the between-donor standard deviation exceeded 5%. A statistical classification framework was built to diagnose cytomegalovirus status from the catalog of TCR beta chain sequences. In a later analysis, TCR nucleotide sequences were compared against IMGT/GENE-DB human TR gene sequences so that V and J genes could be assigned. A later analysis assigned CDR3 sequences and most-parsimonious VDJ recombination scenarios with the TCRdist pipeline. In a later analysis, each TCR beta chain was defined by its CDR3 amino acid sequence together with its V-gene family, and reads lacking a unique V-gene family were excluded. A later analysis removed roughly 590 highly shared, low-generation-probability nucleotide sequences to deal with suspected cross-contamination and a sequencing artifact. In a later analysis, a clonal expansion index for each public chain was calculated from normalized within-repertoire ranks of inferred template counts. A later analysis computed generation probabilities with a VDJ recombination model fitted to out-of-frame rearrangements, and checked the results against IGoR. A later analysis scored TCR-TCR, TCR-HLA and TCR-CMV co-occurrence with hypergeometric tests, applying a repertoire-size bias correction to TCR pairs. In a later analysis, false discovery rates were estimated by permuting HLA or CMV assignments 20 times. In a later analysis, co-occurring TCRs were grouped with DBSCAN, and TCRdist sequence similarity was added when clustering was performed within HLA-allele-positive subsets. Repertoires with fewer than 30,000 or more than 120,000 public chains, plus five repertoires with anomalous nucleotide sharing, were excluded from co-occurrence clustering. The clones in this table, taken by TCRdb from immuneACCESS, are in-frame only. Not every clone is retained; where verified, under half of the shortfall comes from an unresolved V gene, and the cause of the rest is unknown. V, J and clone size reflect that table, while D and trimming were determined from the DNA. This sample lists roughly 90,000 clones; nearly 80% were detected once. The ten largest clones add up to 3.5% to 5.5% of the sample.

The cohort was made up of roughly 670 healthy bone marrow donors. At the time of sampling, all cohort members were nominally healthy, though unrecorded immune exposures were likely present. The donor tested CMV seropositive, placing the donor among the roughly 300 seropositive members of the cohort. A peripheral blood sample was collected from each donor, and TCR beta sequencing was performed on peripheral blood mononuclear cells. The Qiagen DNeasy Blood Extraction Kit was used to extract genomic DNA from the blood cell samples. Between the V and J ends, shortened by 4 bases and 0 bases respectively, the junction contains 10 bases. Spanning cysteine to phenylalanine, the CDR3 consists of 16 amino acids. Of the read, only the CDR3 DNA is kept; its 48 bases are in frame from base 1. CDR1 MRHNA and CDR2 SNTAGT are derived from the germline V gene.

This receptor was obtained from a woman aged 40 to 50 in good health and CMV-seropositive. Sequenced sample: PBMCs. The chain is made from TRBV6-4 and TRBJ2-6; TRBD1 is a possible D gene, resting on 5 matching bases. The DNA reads TGTGCCAGCAGTGGTGGGGCGGACTCTGGGGCCAACGTCCTGACTTTC. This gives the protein CASSGGADSGANVLTF.